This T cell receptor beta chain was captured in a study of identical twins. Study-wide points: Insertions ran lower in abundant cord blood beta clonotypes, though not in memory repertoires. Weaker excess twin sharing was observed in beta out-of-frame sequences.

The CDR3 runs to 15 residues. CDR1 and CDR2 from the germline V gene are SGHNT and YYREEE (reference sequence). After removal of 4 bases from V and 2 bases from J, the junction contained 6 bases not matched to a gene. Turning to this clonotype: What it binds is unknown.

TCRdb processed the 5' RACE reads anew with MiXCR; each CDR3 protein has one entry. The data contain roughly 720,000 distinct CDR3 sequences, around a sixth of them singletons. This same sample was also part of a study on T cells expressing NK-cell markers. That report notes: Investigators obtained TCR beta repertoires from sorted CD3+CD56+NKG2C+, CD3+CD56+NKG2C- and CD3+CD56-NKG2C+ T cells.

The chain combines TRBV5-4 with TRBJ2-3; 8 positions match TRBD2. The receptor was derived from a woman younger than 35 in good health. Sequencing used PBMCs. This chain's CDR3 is CASSQWTSLTDTQYF. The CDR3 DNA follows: TGTGCCAGCAGCCAGTGGACTAGCCTCACAGATACGCAGTATTTT.